Listed below are T cell receptor beta chains from one sample, sequenced in a study of blood T cells in healthy people across ages. MiXCR was run by TCRdb on the 5' RACE reads, yielding one entry per CDR3 protein. The profile covers approximately 900,000 distinct CDR3 sequences, with roughly 43% appearing a single time and roughly 12% taken by the ten largest. Sequencing was carried out using blood. These receptors came from a man aged 25-45 years in good health. The CDR3 runs from the conserved cysteine through the conserved F or W. The D gene is left open where the match is weak. Size is stated for part of the rows, as once, few or many counts, or as a class when the clone is expanded.

size	J	D	V	DNA	CDR3
NA	TRBJ2-7	NA	TRBV25-1	TGTGCCACCCGATCGTCCTATTACCCTTACGAGCAGTACTTC	CATRSSYYPYEQYF
few	TRBJ2-1	TRBD2	TRBV5-1	TGCGCCAGCAGCTTGGCAGGGACTAGCGTGGATGAGCAGTTCTTC	CASSLAGTSVDEQFF
NA	TRBJ2-2	NA	TRBV5-4	TGTGCCAGCAGCTTGGTGGGGGCCCACGGGGAGCTGTTTTTT	CASSLVGAHGELFF
NA	TRBJ1-5	TRBD1	TRBV6-1	TGTGCCAGCAGAAAAGGGGACAGTCCCAATCAGCCCCAGCATTTT	CASRKGDSPNQPQHF
NA	TRBJ2-5	TRBD1	TRBV20-1	TGCAGTGCTAGAGATCTAGACAGGGGGGGAGAGACCCAGTACTTC	CSARDLDRGGETQYF
NA	TRBJ2-1	NA	TRBV6-1	TGTGCCAGCAGTGAAGGGGCACATTACAATGAGCAGTTCTTC	CASSEGAHYNEQFF
NA	TRBJ2-6	NA	TRBV27	TGTGCCAGCAGTCGCAATACAGGCTCTGGGGCCAACGTCCTGACTTTC	CASSRNTGSGANVLTF
NA	TRBJ2-1	TRBD1	TRBV4-2	TGTGCCAGCAGCCAAGATGCTCAGGGGGCCTACTACAATGAGCAGTTCTTC	CASSQDAQGAYYNEQFF
NA	TRBJ2-7	TRBD2	TRBV6-5	TGTGCCAGCAGTTACCCGACTAGCAGGGACGAGCAGTACTTC	CASSYPTSRDEQYF
NA	TRBJ1-6	NA	TRBV7-9	TGTGCCAGCAGCTTAGGGACAGCAGTCGTTTCACCCCTCCACTTT	CASSLGTAVVSPLHF
NA	TRBJ2-3	TRBD2	TRBV9	TGTGCCAGCAGCCTCCGGACTAGTGCGGATACGCAGTATTTT	CASSLRTSADTQYF
NA	TRBJ1-1	NA	TRBV3-1	TGTGCCAGCGGAGCAGGGACTTTCTCTGGTACTGAAGCTTTCTTT	CASGAGTFSGTEAFF
few	TRBJ1-2	NA	TRBV21-1	TGTGCCAGCAGCGCAGCCCATAAACAGGGGGCCTATGGCTACACCTTC	CASSAAHKQGAYGYTF
NA	TRBJ2-5	NA	TRBV2	TGTGCCAGCAGTCCCCGGCGTAGTGGTGAGACCCAGTACTTC	CASSPRRSGETQYF
NA	TRBJ1-2	NA	TRBV7-2	TGTGCCAGCAGCTTAGAGCCCGGACGGCTCTATGGCTACACCTTC	CASSLEPGRLYGYTF
NA	TRBJ1-2	NA	TRBV6-1	TGTGCCAGCAGTGAAAGGGAGTTCTATGGCTACACCTTC	CASSEREFYGYTF
NA	TRBJ1-1	TRBD1	TRBV7-3	TGTGCCAGCAGCCTCGGGACAGGGTTCACTGAAGCTTTCTTT	CASSLGTGFTEAFF
few	TRBJ2-1	NA	TRBV11-3	TGTGCCAGCAGCTTCGGCAGGAGCTCCTACAATGAGCAGTTCTTC	CASSFGRSSYNEQFF
NA	TRBJ2-6	TRBD1	TRBV2	TGTGCCAGCATGGGACAGGACTCTGCGGCCAACGTCCTGACTTTC	CASMGQDSAANVLTF
few	TRBJ1-4	NA	TRBV4-1	TGCGCCAGCAGCCCTCAGAGGGCAGGACCTGCAACTAATGAAAAACTGTTTTTT	CASSPQRAGPATNEKLFF
medium-sized	TRBJ1-5	NA	TRBV29-1	TGCAGCGTTGGCCTCACGGGACGGCAGCCCCAGCATTTT	CSVGLTGRQPQHF
NA	TRBJ2-7	TRBD1	TRBV27	TGTGTCAGCAGTAACCGGGACAGGCCCCTCGAGCAGTACTTC	CVSSNRDRPLEQYF
few	TRBJ2-7	NA	TRBV27	TGTGCCAGCTCCAAGGACTTCCCCTTCTACGAGCAGTACTTC	CASSKDFPFYEQYF
NA	TRBJ2-3	NA	TRBV5-8	TGTGCCAGCAGCTTCCCCCAACAGATCACAGATACGCAGTATTTT	CASSFPQQITDTQYF
NA	TRBJ1-1	TRBD1	TRBV4-1	TGCGCCAGCAGCCAGGGACAGGTGCCAGCTTTCTTT	CASSQGQVPAFF
few	TRBJ1-6	TRBD1	TRBV7-9	TGTGCCAGCAGCTTACAGGGGGGCTCCTATAATTCACCCCTCCACTTT	CASSLQGGSYNSPLHF
once	TRBJ2-4	NA	TRBV27	TGTGCCAGCAGTTTACGGACAGTAGCCAAAAACATTCAGTACTTC	CASSLRTVAKNIQYF